This note documents a single T cell receptor (beta chain) sequence. Its antigen is as yet unknown. These donors were members of the roughly 120-subject validation cohort, a group separate from the roughly 670-subject first cohort. The source of the sample is a study of cytomegalovirus exposure and HLA in healthy donors. Study-level points and caveats: Three CMV-associated chains proved CMV antigen-specific in vitro. Listed as cytomegalovirus-associated were more than 150 TCR beta chains.

V was shortened by 0 bases and J by 4 bases, with 11 bases between the two germline ends. Looked up from germline, CDR1 is SGHNT and CDR2 is YYREEE (reference sequence). This CDR3 has 15 amino acids. TCRdb keeps only in-frame clones here, not all; method: immunoSEQ multiplex PCR. The sample holds about 150,000 clones; roughly nine tenths are singletons and the top ten take about 0.7%. Sequenced input: PBMCs. The V call is TRBV5-4, the J call TRBJ1-3, with unresolved D. The receptor was isolated from a man aged 18 to 30 in good health and CMV-seronegative. CDR3: CASSLVGAEGNTIYF. CDR3 nucleotide sequence: TGTGCCAGCAGCTTGGTGGGAGCGGAGGGAAACACCATATATTTT.